This T cell receptor (beta chain) was identified in a study of spatial heterogeneity in lung cancer. Study at large: Beta-chain sequences were consistently detected more often than alpha-chain sequences. Study-level results: The study found ubiquitous expanded tumor TCRs in blood more at resection than follow-up.

Trimming cost V 0 bases and J 5 bases, with 18 bases left between them. Germline V gene lookup returns CDR1 MNHEY and CDR2 SVGAGI. CDR3 length: 17 amino acids. All TCR cDNA molecules were individually tagged with a unique molecular identifier. TCRdb re-called the 5' RACE reads with MiXCR, one entry per CDR3 protein. This table has over 14,000 distinct CDR3 sequences, over 9.5% appearing once. This clonotype was seen more than once but under ten times. The antigen is undetermined. Time point specified: sample taken at primary tumor resection. Sequencing of whole RNA from tumor, nontumor lung or frozen PBMC involved no sorting.

The chain has TRBV6-5 and TRBJ2-3; D possibly uses TRBD1 or TRBD2 (7 bases each). The source was PBMCs, collected at surgery. The sequence derives from a male donor with early-stage non-small cell lung cancer. The CDR3 spells CASSYSLRGGSGDTQYF. In DNA, the CDR3 is TGTGCCAGCAGTTACTCCCTCAGGGGGGGGAGCGGAGATACGCAGTATTTT.